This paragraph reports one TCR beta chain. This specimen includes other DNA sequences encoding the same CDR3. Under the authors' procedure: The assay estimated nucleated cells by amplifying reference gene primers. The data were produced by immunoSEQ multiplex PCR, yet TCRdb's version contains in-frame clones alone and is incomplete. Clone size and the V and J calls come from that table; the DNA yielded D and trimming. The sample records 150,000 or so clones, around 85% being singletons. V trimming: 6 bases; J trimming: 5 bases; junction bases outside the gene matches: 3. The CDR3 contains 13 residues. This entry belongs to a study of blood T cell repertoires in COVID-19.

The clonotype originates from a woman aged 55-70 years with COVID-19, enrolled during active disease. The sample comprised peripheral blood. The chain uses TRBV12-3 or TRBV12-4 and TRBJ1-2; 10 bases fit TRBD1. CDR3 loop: CASSRGQGYGYTF. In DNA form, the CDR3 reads TGTGCCAGCAGCCGGGGACAGGGGTATGGCTACACCTTC.